This T cell receptor beta chain stems from a study of blood T cell repertoires in COVID-19. Study-level information: The United States, Italy and Spain were the sources of the acute and convalescent COVID-19 samples. From T cells, B-cell-depleted T cells, or PBMCs came the material, which was cDNA or gDNA.

Before being deemed recovered, Cohort 3 donors had two negative PCRs, clearance, or symptom resolution. The ends were cut back, 4 bases at V and 4 bases at J, with 14 bases in the middle. CDR3 length: 14 amino acids. The germline CDR1 and CDR2 sequences are SGHNT and YYREEE (reference sequence). In the original processing: Nucleated cell counts were estimated from reference gene primer amplification. Only in-frame clones appear in the TCRdb table, and some are missing; sequencing was by immunoSEQ multiplex PCR. The V and J calls and clone size are taken from that table; D and trimming were inferred from the DNA. Among roughly 520,000 clones listed, around nine tenths were seen once.

The chain is built from TRBV5-4 and TRBJ1-2, with D perhaps TRBD1 (6 bases). The sample consisted of PBMCs or T cells enriched from blood (not recorded which). The receptor was derived from a woman between 40 and 50 years old who had recovered from COVID-19. This CDR3 is CASSGSTGGYGYTF. CDR3 nucleotide sequence: TGTGCCAGCAGCGGATCGACAGGTGGCTATGGCTACACCTTC.